Given below is one T cell receptor (beta chain) in context. The antigen remains unidentified. The entry originates in a study of cytomegalovirus exposure and HLA in healthy donors. The study's findings and limits: Rarity characterized most TCR sequences, yet some public TCRs appeared in many donors. Both high specificity and high sensitivity reportedly marked the classifier's diagnosis of cytomegalovirus status. The authors enumerated roughly 180 TCR beta chains as linked to cytomegalovirus. There were a few CMV-associated chains whose specificity for CMV antigens was confirmed in vitro.

Profiled with immunoSEQ multiplex PCR; TCRdb holds only in-frame clones, not every one. Seen here are about 73,000 clones, approximately 90% observed once, and the top ten hold 3% to 4%. The CDR3 is 16 amino acids. V lost 5 bases and J lost 0; bases outside the gene matches: 6. CDR1 MDHEN and CDR2 SYDVKM come from the germline V gene. J is TRBJ1-4 and V is TRBV28; 7 bases match TRBD1. The sequencing input was PBMCs. This TCR derives from a woman younger than 35 in good health and CMV-seropositive. Here the CDR3 DNA reads TGTGCCAGCAGTAAGGCAGGGGGAGCAACTAATGAAAAACTGTTTTTT. This translates into CASSKAGGATNEKLFF.